This T cell receptor beta chain was documented in a study of graft-versus-host responses after intestinal transplantation. Only in-frame clones appear in the TCRdb table, and some are missing; sequencing was by immunoSEQ multiplex PCR. The sample has tens of thousands of clones, approximately 90% seen once; the top ten hold over 0.55%. V lost 10 bases, J lost 0 bases, and 19 bases lay in between. This CDR3 has 15 amino acids. The germline V gene encodes CDR1 MNHNS and CDR2 SASEGT. The sequence came from a human patient who received an intestinal transplant, so some T cells may come from the graft donor. Sequenced here: PBMCs, sampled 98 days after intestinal transplantation. This chain joins TRBV6-1 and TRBJ2-7, with D possibly matching TRBD2 (5 bases). The CDR3 spells CATGGIGGISYEQYF. CDR3 nucleotide sequence: TGTGCCACCGGTGGAATTGGAGGAATCTCCTACGAGCAGTACTTC.